These 4 T cell receptor beta chains share one sample of origin, sequenced in a study of patients and donors after allogeneic stem cell transplantation. TCRdb ran MiXCR on the RT-PCR reads and lists one entry per CDR3 protein. The sample includes about 87,000 distinct CDR3 sequences, 5% of them seen just once. The sample taken for sequencing was blood, either unsorted or a sorted T cell fraction (not recorded which). The receptors stem from a human donor who was either an allogeneic HSCT recipient or a stem cell or donor lymphocyte infusion donor (not recorded which). It is not recorded whose cells these are; they may come from a transplant donor.

This clonotype appeared many times. The chain combines TRBV19 with TRBJ2-5; the match to TRBD2 covers 7 bases. The CDR3 spans 15 residues. Germline V gene sequence: CDR1 LNHDA, CDR2 SQIVND (reference sequence). V shed 3 bases, J shed 5 bases, and the junction held 9 bases outside the gene matches. The CDR3 region is CASSMVEAGEETQYF. The CDR3 bases are TGTGCCAGTAGTATGGTGGAGGCGGGAGAGGAGACCCAGTACTTC.

This clonotype was detected only a few times. The chain carries TRBV7-3 and TRBJ2-2, with a weak D call TRBD1 (6 bases). V gave up 5 bases and J gave up 5 bases, with 12 bases separating them. This CDR3 comprises 14 residues. Germline V lookup: CDR1 SGHTA, CDR2 FQGTGA. CDR3 residues: CASSPGTFTGELFF. CDR3 nucleotide sequence: TGTGCCAGCAGCCCCGGGACATTTACCGGGGAGCTGTTTTTT.

The V and J genes are TRBV9 and TRBJ2-2; D possibly corresponds to TRBD1 (6 bases). The germline gives CDR1 SGDLS, CDR2 YYNGEE. CDR3 length equals 19 residues. V lost 0 bases to trimming and J lost 1 base, with 19 bases between them. The CDR3 DNA sequence: TGTGCCAGCAGCGTAGAGGGGGACACTAACTTCTTGAACACCGGGGAGCTGTTTTTT. This gives the protein CASSVEGDTNFLNTGELFF. The full variable domain, rest sourced from reference TRBV9 and TRBJ2-2, is DSGVTQTPKHLITATGQRVTLRCSPRSGDLSVYWYQQSLDQGLQFLIQYYNGEERAKGNILERFSAQQFPDLHSELNLSSLELGDSALYFCASSVEGDTNFLNTGELFFGEGSRLTVL.

The genes are TRBV3-1 and TRBJ2-7; 8 nucleotides line up with TRBD2. Trimming cost V 4 bases and J 3 bases; bases outside gene matches: 8. Germline V gives CDR1 LGHDT, CDR2 YNNKEL (reference sequence). There are 15 residues in the CDR3. The CDR3 region has the DNA TGTGCCAGCAGCCCAGCGGGACTAGTTCACTACGAGCAGTACTTC. Protein: CASSPAGLVHYEQYF.